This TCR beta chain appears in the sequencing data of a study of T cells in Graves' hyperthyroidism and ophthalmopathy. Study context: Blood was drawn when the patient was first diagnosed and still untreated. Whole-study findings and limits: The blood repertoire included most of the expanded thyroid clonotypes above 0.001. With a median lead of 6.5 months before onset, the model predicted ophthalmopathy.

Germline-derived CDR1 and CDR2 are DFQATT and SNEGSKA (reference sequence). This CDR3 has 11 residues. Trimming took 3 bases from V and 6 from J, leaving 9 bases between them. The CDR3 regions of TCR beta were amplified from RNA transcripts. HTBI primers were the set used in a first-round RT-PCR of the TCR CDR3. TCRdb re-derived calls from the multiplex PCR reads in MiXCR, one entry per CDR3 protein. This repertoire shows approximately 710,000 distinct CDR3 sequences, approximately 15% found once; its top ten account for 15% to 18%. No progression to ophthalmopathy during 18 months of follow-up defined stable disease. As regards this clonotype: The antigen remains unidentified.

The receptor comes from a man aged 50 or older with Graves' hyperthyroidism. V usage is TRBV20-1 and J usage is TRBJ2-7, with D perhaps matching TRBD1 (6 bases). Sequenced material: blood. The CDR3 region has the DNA TGCAGTGCTAGTCCGACAGGCGAGCAGTACTTC. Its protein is CSASPTGEQYF.